This T cell receptor (beta chain) emerged from a study of blood T cells in healthy people across ages. Whole-study results and caveats: A conclusive naive versus antigen-experienced comparison was prevented by the unsorted PBMCs. No one knew whether donors had CMV, which possibly confounded expanded clonotype changes.

For the second PCR, which ran for 7 to 11 cycles, a sample-barcoded 5' primer and a J-beta primer mix were used. TCRdb re-called the 5' RACE reads with MiXCR, one entry per CDR3 protein. Here the sample spans roughly 730,000 distinct CDR3 sequences, 45% to 70% being singletons. Remarks on this clonotype: What it recognizes is unknown.

CDR1 SNHLY and CDR2 FYNNEI come from the germline V gene. CDR3 length: 13 amino acids. The receptor was derived from a man between 40 and 49 years old in good health. The sequenced sample consisted of blood. The gene calls are TRBV2 and TRBJ2-7, with D perhaps TRBD2 (5 bases). The DNA matches TRBJ2-5 better at its end, which makes the J call doubtful. Here the CDR3 reads CASNLLVGETQYF. In DNA form, the CDR3 reads TGTGCCAGCAACCTACTAGTAGGCGAGACCCAGTACTTC.